These 22 T cell receptor beta chains came from one sample sequenced in a study of regulatory T cells in long-lasting Graves disease. Documented time point: newly diagnosed GD, antithyroid drugs for less than 3 months. The TCR library used RNA extracted from PBMCs. Arm-PCR of CDR3 regions with iRepertoire HTBI primers generated TCR beta libraries. TCRdb reanalysed the multiplex PCR reads using MiXCR and keeps one entry per CDR3 protein. The sample has about 440,000 distinct CDR3 sequences, under 15% seen once. This same sample was also part of a study on T cells in Graves' hyperthyroidism and ophthalmopathy.

The starting material was peripheral blood mononuclear cells (PBMCs), obtained at new diagnosis, from a patient treated with antithyroid drugs. Source of these receptors: a woman aged 30 to 39 with Graves disease.

This clonotype has at least ten counts. The V gene is TRBV7-2, the J gene TRBJ2-7; weak D call: TRBD1 (6 bases). Germline values: CDR1 SGHTA, CDR2 FQGNSA. The CDR3 contains 17 residues. The germline V and J ends were trimmed by 2 bases and 2 bases, with 19 bases remaining between them. This CDR3 reads CASSLSGPGQKTYEQYF. The DNA for the CDR3 is TGTGCCAGCAGCTTATCGGGGCCGGGACAAAAGACCTACGAGCAGTACTTC.

V and J are TRBV2 and TRBJ2-7, with TRBD2 matching 15 bases. The CDR3 has 18 residues. The germline V gene encodes CDR1 SNHLY and CDR2 FYNNEI. Losses at the gene ends were 4 bases for V and 0 bases for J; bases not matched to a gene: 7. This CDR3 reads CASSAGTSGRTISYEQYF. In DNA form, the CDR3 reads TGTGCCAGCAGTGCCGGGACTAGCGGGAGGACTATCTCCTACGAGCAGTACTTC. The full variable domain, completed using reference TRBV2 and TRBJ2-7, is EPEVTQTPSHQVTQMGQEVILRCVPISNHLYFYWYRQILGQKVEFLVSFYNNEISEKSEIFDDQFSVERPDGSNFTLKIRSTKLEDSAMYFCASSAGTSGRTISYEQYFGPGTRLTVT.

This clonotype was recorded at least ten times. CDR3 bases: TGTGCCAGCAGTTTTGGACTAGCGGGATCCTACGAGCAGTACTTC. This encodes CASSFGLAGSYEQYF. The rearrangement joins TRBV12-3 or TRBV12-4 to TRBJ2-7; TRBD2 aligns across 12 bases. This CDR3 spans 15 amino acids. J gave up 1 base and V 3 bases, and 1 base lay outside the gene matches.

At least ten counts were recorded for this clonotype. J is TRBJ2-5 and V is TRBV9, with 8 bases fitting TRBD1. The CDR3 consists of 14 residues. The V gene's germline CDR1 is SGDLS and CDR2 YYNGEE. With 5 bases clipped from V and 4 bases from J, the junction kept 7 bases outside the gene matches. This CDR3 reads CASSSQGGGETQYF. CDR3 sequence (DNA): TGTGCCAGCAGTTCACAGGGGGGAGGAGAGACCCAGTACTTC.

The V gene is TRBV7-9, the J gene TRBJ2-5, with D unresolved. With 5 bases removed from V and 0 bases from J, the gap between germline ends came to 10 bases. The germline gives CDR1 SEHNR, CDR2 FQNEAQ (reference sequence). This CDR3 spans 14 amino acids. CDR3 nucleotides: TGTGCCAGCAGCGACACTCGGTACCAAGAGACCCAGTACTTC. Translation: CASSDTRYQETQYF.

The CDR3 spells CASSTSSPDTQYF. Written as DNA, the CDR3 is TGTGCCAGTAGTACCTCAAGCCCAGATACGCAGTATTTT. The chain is built from TRBV19 and TRBJ2-3; D uncertain. The length of the CDR3 is 13 residues. Germline-derived CDR1 and CDR2 are LNHDA and SQIVND (reference sequence). V was pared by 4 bases and J by 4 bases, with 9 bases between.

This clonotype was seen more than once but under ten times. The V call is TRBV7-2, the J call TRBJ2-1; a weak D match, TRBD2 (6 bases). CDR3 length: 15 amino acids. V lost 2 bases to trimming and J lost 3 bases, with 11 bases between them. The germline V gene has CDR1 SGHTA and CDR2 FQGNSA. The CDR3 region has the DNA TGTGCCAGCAGCTTAACGACTAGTATCTACAATGAGCAGTTCTTC. This translates into CASSLTTSIYNEQFF.

In its sample, this clonotype was seen many times. The chain is built from TRBV12-3 or TRBV12-4 and TRBJ2-7; a weak D match, TRBD1 (7 bases). Trimming stripped 0 bases from V and 1 base from J, with 13 bases between. The CDR3 is 16 residues long. The CDR3 sequence: CASSLARDRGSYEQYF. DNA of the CDR3: TGTGCCAGCAGTTTAGCGCGGGACAGAGGGTCCTACGAGCAGTACTTC.

This clonotype occurred a few times. This chain links TRBV7-9 with TRBJ2-7; 7 nucleotides align to TRBD2. The CDR3 is 13 residues long. The V segment lost 5 bases and the J segment 2 bases; nucleotides outside the gene matches: 3. Germline-derived CDR1 and CDR2 are SEHNR and FQNEAQ (reference sequence). CDR3 amino acids: CASSRSGAYEQYF. The CDR3 DNA follows: TGTGCCAGCAGCCGGAGCGGGGCCTACGAGCAGTACTTC.

This clonotype appeared a few times. One end of the junction does not line up with germline, which may come from a read error. The chain links TRBV12-3 or TRBV12-4 to TRBJ1-5; weak D call: TRBD1 (6 bases). The CDR3 totals 15 residues. The CDR3 DNA follows: TGTGCCAGCAGCTTAGCCTCAGGGGGCAATCAGCCCCAGCATTTT. It yields the protein CASSLASGGNQPQHF.

This clonotype showed up just once. The chain links TRBV24-1 to TRBJ2-1; 7 nucleotides line up with TRBD2. Trimming at V came to 2 bases and at J to 4 bases, leaving 7 bases not matched to a gene. The CDR3 sequence is 16 residues long. The germline CDR1 and CDR2 sequences are KGHDR and SFDVKD. The CDR3 loop reads CATSDSGGGNYNEQFF. CDR3 in DNA: TGTGCCACCAGTGATTCTGGGGGAGGGAATTACAATGAGCAGTTCTTC.

This clonotype was recorded at least ten times. This chain joins TRBV5-1 and TRBJ2-7; 7 bases match TRBD1. Losses at the gene ends were 1 base for V and 4 bases for J; bases not matched to a gene: 11. This CDR3 spans 16 amino acids. CDR1 is SGHRS, CDR2 YFSETQ, per germline. The CDR3 region is CASSLWLSGQNYEQYF. DNA of the CDR3: TGCGCCAGCAGCTTGTGGCTGTCGGGACAGAATTACGAGCAGTACTTC.

This clonotype was seen at least ten times. The chain recombines TRBV3-1 with TRBJ2-2, with 11 bases that match TRBD2. The junction had 4 bases not matched to a gene; V was cut back by 1 base and J by 0 bases. The CDR3 contains 18 residues. The germline V gene encodes CDR1 LGHDT and CDR2 YNNKEL (reference sequence). The CDR3 reads CASSQGRLAGTNTGELFF. In DNA, the CDR3 is TGTGCCAGCAGCCAAGGAAGACTAGCGGGGACGAACACCGGGGAGCTGTTTTTT.

There are a few counts of this clonotype. The gene calls are TRBV18 and TRBJ2-3; possibly TRBD2 for D (5 bases). The germline CDR1 and CDR2 sequences are KGHSH and LQKENI. The germline V and J ends were trimmed by 10 bases and 4 bases, with 18 bases remaining between them. The CDR3 runs to 14 residues. Written as DNA, the CDR3 is TGTGCCACCGGTGTTAGCGACCTAGCAGATACGCAGTATTTT. The encoded protein is CATGVSDLADTQYF.

The table lists this clonotype with many counts. The chain is built from TRBV12-3 or TRBV12-4 and TRBJ1-5; TRBD1 agrees at 8 bases. This CDR3 is built from 14 residues. V trimming: 5 bases; J trimming: 7 bases; junction bases outside the gene matches: 7. CDR3 coding DNA: TGTGCCAGCAGTCCCCGGACAGGGAAACAGCCCCAGCATTTT. Its translation is CASSPRTGKQPQHF.

This clonotype was picked up a small number of times. Mismatch with germline at one junction end may stem from a read error. The chain combines TRBV4-1 with TRBJ1-6, with a weak D call TRBD1 (5 bases). The CDR3 contains 14 residues. The germline V gene has CDR1 MGHRA and CDR2 YSYEKL. DNA of the CDR3: TGTGCCAGCACCTCCGGGGCCGAGGGTTCACCCCTCCACTTT. Translated: CASTSGAEGSPLHF.

This clonotype occurred many times. The gene calls are TRBV6-2 or TRBV6-3 and TRBJ2-5, with D uncertain. The CDR3 is made up of 13 amino acids. V was pared by 5 bases and J by 1 base, with 8 bases between. Germline V gene data show CDR1 as MNHEY and CDR2 as SVGEGT. CDR3 amino acids: CASSPSGQETQYF. CDR3 nucleotides: TGTGCCAGCAGTCCCTCGGGCCAAGAGACCCAGTACTTC.

The genes are TRBV6-2 or TRBV6-3 and TRBJ1-3; D is possibly TRBD1 (5 bases). There are 18 residues in the CDR3. In germline, CDR1 is MNHEY, CDR2 SVGEGT. V gave up 6 bases and J gave up 4 bases, with 25 bases separating them. The DNA for the CDR3 is TGTGCCAGCAGCCCAACCTCGACCCCCGGGGGAACCGGAAACACCATATATTTT. Its translation is CASSPTSTPGGTGNTIYF.

This clonotype was observed many times. The chain has TRBV30 and TRBJ2-1, with TRBD2 matching 8 bases. The CDR3 is 12 amino acids. Germline V gene lookup returns CDR1 GTSNPN and CDR2 SVGIG (reference sequence). V trimming: 4 bases; J trimming: 4 bases; junction bases outside the gene matches: 0. The CDR3 region has the DNA TGTGCCTGGACTAGCGGGTACAATGAGCAGTTCTTC. This codes for CAWTSGYNEQFF.

J is TRBJ2-1 and V is TRBV5-6; D is possibly TRBD2 (5 bases). This CDR3 is built from 16 residues. V dropped 3 bases and J dropped 0 bases, with 13 bases sitting between them. CDR1 SGHDT and CDR2 YYEEEE come from the germline V gene. In DNA form, the CDR3 reads TGTGCCAGCAGCTCGACGGACTCCAGCTCCTACAATGAGCAGTTCTTC. Protein sequence: CASSSTDSSSYNEQFF.

This clonotype was observed a few times. A much larger clone lies a single base off, so this may be a read error. The chain couples TRBV7-2 to TRBJ2-1, with D perhaps matching TRBD1 or TRBD2 (5 bases each). The CDR3 sequence is 14 residues long. Germline values: CDR1 SGHTA, CDR2 FQGNSA. V lost 4 bases, J lost 7 bases, and 14 bases lay in between. The CDR3, as DNA: TGTGCCAGCAGCTCAGTAGTCGAGGGGAATGAGCAGTTCTTC. This codes for CASSSVVEGNEQFF.

This clonotype came up a few times. V is TRBV29-1 and J is TRBJ2-2; D not certain. CDR1 is SQVTM and CDR2 is ANQGSEA in the germline V gene. The CDR3 spans 13 residues. The CDR3 DNA reads TGCAGTATTTTTAGAACCGACGCCGGGGAGCTGTTTTTT. This codes for CSIFRTDAGELFF.